This T cell receptor (beta chain) was sequenced in a study of blood T cell repertoires in COVID-19. Study summary: T cells, B-cell-depleted T cells, or PBMCs supplied cDNA or gDNA.

TCRdb's table, derived via immunoSEQ multiplex PCR, lists solely in-frame clones and lacks some. In the table there are some 19,000 clones, about four fifths of which are singletons. This clone was counted a few times. This receptor was obtained from a human donor in a cohort sampled during active COVID-19. The specimen was peripheral blood.

The CDR3 loop is CASSQDLGQGLDTQYF. DNA for the CDR3: TGCGCCAGCAGCCAAGATCTTGGACAGGGATTGGATACGCAGTATTTT. The genes are TRBV4-1 and TRBJ2-3; 8 nucleotides match TRBD1. J gave up 6 bases and V 0 bases, and 8 bases lay outside the gene matches. The CDR3 is 16 amino acids. Per the germline V gene, CDR1 is MGHRA and CDR2 is YSYEKL.